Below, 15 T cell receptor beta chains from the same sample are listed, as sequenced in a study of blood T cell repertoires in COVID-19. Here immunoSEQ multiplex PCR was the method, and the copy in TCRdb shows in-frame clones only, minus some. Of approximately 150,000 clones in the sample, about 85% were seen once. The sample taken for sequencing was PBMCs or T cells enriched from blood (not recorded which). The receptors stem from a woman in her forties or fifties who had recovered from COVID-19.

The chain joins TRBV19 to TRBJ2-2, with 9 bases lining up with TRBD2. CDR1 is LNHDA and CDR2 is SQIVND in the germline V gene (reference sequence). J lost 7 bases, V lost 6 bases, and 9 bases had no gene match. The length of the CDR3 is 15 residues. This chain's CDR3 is CASREVAGAVGELFF. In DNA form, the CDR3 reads TGTGCCAGTAGGGAGGTAGCGGGAGCGGTCGGGGAGCTGTTTTTT.

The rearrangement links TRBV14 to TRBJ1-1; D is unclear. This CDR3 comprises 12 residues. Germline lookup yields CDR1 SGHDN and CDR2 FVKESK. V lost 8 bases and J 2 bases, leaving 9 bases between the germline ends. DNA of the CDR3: TGTGCCAGCGCCCGGTCCAACACTGAAGCTTTCTTT. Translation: CASARSNTEAFF.

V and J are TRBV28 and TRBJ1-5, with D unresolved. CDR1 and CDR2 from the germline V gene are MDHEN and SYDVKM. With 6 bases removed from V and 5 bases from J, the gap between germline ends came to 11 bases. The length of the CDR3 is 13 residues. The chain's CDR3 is CASRSNSYQPQHF. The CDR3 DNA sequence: TGTGCCAGCAGGTCCAACAGCTATCAGCCCCAGCATTTT.

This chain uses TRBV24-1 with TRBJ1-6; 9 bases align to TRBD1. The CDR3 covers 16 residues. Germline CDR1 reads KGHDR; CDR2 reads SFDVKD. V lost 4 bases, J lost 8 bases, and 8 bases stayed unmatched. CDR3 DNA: TGTGCCACCAGTGACTCAACAGGGGGCTGGGATTCACCCCTCCACTTT. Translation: CATSDSTGGWDSPLHF.

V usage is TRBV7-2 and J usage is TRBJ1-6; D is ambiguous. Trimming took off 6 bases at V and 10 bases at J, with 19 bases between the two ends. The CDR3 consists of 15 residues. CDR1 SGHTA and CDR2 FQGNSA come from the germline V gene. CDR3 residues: CASRETNTNRSPLHF. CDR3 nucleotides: TGTGCCAGCAGAGAGACGAATACTAATAGGTCACCCCTCCACTTT. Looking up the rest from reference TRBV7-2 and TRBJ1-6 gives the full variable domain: GAGVSQSPSNKVTEKGKDVELRCDPISGHTALYWYRQSLGQGLEFLIYFQGNSAPDKSGLPSDRFSAERTGGSVSTLTIQRTQQEDSAVYLCASRETNTNRSPLHFGNGTRLTVT.

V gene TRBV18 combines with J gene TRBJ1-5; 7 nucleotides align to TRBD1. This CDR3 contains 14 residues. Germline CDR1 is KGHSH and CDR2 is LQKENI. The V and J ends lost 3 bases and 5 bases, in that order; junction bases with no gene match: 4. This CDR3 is CASSPGTDYQPQHF. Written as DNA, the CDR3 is TGTGCCAGCTCACCCGGGACAGATTATCAGCCCCAGCATTTT.

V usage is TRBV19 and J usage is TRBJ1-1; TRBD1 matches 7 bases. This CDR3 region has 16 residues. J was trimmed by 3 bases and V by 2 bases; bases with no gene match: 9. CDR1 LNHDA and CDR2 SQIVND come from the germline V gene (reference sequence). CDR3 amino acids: CASSIYGKGAYTEAFF. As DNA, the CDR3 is TGTGCCAGTAGTATATACGGGAAGGGGGCTTACACTGAAGCTTTCTTT. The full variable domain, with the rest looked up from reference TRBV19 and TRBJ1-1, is DGGITQSPKYLFRKEGQNVTLSCEQNLNHDAMYWYRQDPGQGLRLIYYSQIVNDFQKGDIAEGYSVSREKKESFPLTVTSAQKNPTAFYLCASSIYGKGAYTEAFFGQGTRLTVV.

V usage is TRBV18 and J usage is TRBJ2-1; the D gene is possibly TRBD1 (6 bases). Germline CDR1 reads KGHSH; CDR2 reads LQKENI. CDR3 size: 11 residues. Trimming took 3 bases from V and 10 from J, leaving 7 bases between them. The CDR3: CASSPDREQFF. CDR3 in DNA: TGTGCCAGCTCACCTGACAGGGAGCAGTTCTTC.

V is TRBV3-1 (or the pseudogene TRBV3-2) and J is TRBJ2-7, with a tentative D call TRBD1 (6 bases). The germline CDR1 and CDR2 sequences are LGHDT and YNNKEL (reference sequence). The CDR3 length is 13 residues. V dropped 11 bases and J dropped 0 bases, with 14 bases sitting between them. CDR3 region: CAARQGGSYEQYF. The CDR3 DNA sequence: TGTGCCGCAAGACAAGGGGGCTCCTACGAGCAGTACTTC.

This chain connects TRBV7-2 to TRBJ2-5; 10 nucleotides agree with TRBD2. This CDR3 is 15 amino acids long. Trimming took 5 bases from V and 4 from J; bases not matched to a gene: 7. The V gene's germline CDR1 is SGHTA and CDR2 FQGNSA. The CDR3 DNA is TGTGCCAGCAGCAGCCAAAGCGGGGGGGGAGAGACCCAGTACTTC. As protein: CASSSQSGGGETQYF.

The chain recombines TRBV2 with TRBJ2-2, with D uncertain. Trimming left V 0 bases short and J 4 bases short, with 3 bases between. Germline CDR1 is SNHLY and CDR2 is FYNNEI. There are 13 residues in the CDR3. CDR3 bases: TGTGCCAGCAGTGAAGCGCGCACCGGGGAGCTGTTTTTT. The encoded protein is CASSEARTGELFF.

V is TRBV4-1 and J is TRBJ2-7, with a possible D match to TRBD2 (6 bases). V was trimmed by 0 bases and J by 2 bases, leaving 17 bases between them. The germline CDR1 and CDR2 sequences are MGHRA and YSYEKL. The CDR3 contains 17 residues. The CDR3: CASSQDIRGSTPYEQYF. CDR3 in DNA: TGCGCCAGCAGCCAAGATATTCGGGGGAGTACCCCCTACGAGCAGTACTTC.

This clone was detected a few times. CDR3 nucleotides: TGTGCCAGCAGCGCCCTTGGAGATTTCCCCCCGGGGGAGCAGTACTTC. Translating it yields CASSALGDFPPGEQYF. The chain employs TRBV9 and TRBJ2-7; a possible D gene is TRBD2 (5 bases). The germline CDR1 and CDR2 sequences are SGDLS and YYNGEE. CDR3 length: 16 residues. V lost 3 bases, J lost 7 bases, and 23 bases lay in between.

The CDR3 DNA reads as TGTGCCAGCAGCTTGGCGGAGGGGAACTCCTACAATGAGCAGTTCTTC. Amino acids: CASSLAEGNSYNEQFF. This chain joins TRBV5-4 and TRBJ2-1, with D possibly TRBD2 on 6 matching bases. Germline V lookup: CDR1 SGHNT, CDR2 YYREEE (reference sequence). Trimming shortened V by 0 bases and J by 0 bases, and 10 bases separated the two germline ends. The CDR3 has 16 residues.

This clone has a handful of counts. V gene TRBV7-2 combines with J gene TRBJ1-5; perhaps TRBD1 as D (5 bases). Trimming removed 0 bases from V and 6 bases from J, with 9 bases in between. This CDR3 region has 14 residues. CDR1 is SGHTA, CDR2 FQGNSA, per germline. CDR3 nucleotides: TGTGCCAGCAGCTTAGCGGGGGGAGGTCAGCCCCAGCATTTT. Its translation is CASSLAGGGQPQHF.